This record covers a single T cell receptor (beta chain). Its antigen is not identified. With 2 bases removed from V and 0 bases from J, the gap between germline ends came to 11 bases. CDR3 length: 15 amino acids. Germline V gene sequence: CDR1 ENHRY, CDR2 SYGVKD. The data belong to a study of lymphopenia after photon versus proton radiotherapy. Regarding the study as a whole: Oligoclonal CD8+ Temra expansion after nadir drove photon patients' diversity drop. Photon-treated patients lost naive T cells and TCR diversity; proton-treated stayed stable.

Using immunoSEQ multiplex PCR, the repertoire was profiled, and TCRdb retains in-frame clones only, with some absent. The data show tens of thousands of clones, around 94% seen once. The rearrangement links TRBV10-3 to TRBJ2-7; D is possibly TRBD1 or TRBD2 (5 bases each). The specimen was peripheral blood, collected from a patient treated with photon-based radiotherapy. This clonotype was obtained from a woman aged 45-60 years with cholangiocarcinoma. The CDR3 region has the DNA TGTGCCATCAGTGAGCCAGCCGGGACCTCCTACGAGCAGTACTTC. Amino acid sequence: CAISEPAGTSYEQYF.